The clone carrying this TCR beta chain was counted a few times. Its target is unknown. PCR employed 60 Vbeta and 13 Jbeta primers. Produced via immunoSEQ multiplex PCR; TCRdb's table is partial and in-frame only. The sample includes 90,000 to 120,000 clones, 60% to 80% of them seen just once. This specimen comes from a study of cytomegalovirus exposure and HLA in healthy donors. Study-wide results and limits: What a later analysis reportedly showed was that an Asian-associated ancestry cluster had fewer N-insertions than the approximately 720-donor mean.

The germline V gene encodes CDR1 MNHNY and CDR2 SVGAGI (reference sequence). This CDR3 spans 16 amino acids. Between the trimmed V and J ends, which lost 0 bases and 0 bases, there was a span of 9 bases. This rearrangement joins TRBV6-6 to TRBJ2-1; no clear D gene. Sequenced: PBMCs. The receptor comes from a man aged 60 to 75 in good health and CMV-seropositive. The DNA for the CDR3 is TGTGCCAGCAGTTACTCGTGGCTCGCCTCCTACAATGAGCAGTTCTTC. Encoded protein: CASSYSWLASYNEQFF.